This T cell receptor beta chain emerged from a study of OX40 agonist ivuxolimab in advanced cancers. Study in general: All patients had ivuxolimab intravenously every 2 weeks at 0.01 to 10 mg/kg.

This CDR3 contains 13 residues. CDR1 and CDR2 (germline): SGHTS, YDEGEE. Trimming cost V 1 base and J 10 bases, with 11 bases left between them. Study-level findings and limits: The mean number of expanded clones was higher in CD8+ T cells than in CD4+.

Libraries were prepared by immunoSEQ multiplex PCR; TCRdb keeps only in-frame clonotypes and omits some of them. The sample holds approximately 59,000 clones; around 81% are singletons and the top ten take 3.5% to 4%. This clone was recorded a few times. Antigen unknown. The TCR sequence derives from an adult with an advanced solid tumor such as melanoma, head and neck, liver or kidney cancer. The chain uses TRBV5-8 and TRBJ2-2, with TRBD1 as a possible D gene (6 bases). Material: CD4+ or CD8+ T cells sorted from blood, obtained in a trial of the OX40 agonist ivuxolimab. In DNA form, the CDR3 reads TGTGCCAGCAGCTTGACTATGGGGGCGGAGCTGTTTTTT. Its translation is CASSLTMGAELFF. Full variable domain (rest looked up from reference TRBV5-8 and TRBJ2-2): EAGVTQSPTHLIKTRGQQATLRCSPISGHTSVYWYQQALGLGLQFLLWYDEGEERNRGNFPPRFSGRQFPNYSSELNVNALELEDSALYLCASSLTMGAELFFGEGSRLTVL.